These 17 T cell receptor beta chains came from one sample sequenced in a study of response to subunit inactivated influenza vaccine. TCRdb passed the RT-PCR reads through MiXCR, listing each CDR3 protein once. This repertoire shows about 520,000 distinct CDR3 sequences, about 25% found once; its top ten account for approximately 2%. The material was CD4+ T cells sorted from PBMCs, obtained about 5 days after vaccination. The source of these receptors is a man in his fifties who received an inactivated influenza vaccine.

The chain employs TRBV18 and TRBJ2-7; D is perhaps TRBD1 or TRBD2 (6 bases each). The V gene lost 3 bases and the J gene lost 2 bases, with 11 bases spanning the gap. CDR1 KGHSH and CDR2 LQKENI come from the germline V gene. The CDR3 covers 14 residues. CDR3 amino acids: CASSPRGEAYEQYF. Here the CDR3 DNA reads TGTGCCAGCTCACCGAGGGGGGAAGCCTACGAGCAGTACTTC.

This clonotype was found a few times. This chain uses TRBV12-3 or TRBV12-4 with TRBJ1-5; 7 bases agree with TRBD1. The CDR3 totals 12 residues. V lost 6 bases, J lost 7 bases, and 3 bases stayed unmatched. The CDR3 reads CASRKGAQPQHF. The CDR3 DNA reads TGTGCCAGCAGGAAGGGGGCCCAGCCCCAGCATTTT.

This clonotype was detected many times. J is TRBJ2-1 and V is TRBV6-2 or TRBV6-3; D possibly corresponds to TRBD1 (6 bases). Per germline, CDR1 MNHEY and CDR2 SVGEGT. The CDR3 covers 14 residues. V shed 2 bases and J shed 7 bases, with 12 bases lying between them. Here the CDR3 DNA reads TGTGCCAGCAGTTACGGGGGCCAAAAAAATGAGCAGTTCTTC. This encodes CASSYGGQKNEQFF.

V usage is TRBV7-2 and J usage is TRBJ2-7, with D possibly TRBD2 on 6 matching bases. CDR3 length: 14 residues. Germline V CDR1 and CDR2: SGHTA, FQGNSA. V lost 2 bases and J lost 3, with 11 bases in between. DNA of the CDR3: TGTGCCAGCAGCTTACCCCAGGGACTCTACGAGCAGTACTTC. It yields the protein CASSLPQGLYEQYF.

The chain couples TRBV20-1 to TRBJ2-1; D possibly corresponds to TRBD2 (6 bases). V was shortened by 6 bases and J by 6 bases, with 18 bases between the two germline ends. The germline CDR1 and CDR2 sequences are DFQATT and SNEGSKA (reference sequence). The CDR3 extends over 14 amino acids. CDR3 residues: CSAGRAGSLNEQFF. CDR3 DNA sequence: TGCAGTGCCGGGCGGGCCGGGAGCCTCAATGAGCAGTTCTTC.

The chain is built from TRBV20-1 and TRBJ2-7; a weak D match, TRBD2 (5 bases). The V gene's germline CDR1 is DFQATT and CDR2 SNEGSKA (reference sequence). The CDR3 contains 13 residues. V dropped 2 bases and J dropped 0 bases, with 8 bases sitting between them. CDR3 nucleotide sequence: TGCAGTGCTAGAAGCGGAGACTCCTACGAGCAGTACTTC. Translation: CSARSGDSYEQYF.

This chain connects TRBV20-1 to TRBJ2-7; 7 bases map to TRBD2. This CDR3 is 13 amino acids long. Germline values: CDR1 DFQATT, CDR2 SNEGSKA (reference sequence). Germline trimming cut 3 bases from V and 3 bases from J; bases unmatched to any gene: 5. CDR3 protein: CSARSGGDYEQYF. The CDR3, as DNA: TGCAGTGCTAGGTCGGGGGGAGACTACGAGCAGTACTTC.

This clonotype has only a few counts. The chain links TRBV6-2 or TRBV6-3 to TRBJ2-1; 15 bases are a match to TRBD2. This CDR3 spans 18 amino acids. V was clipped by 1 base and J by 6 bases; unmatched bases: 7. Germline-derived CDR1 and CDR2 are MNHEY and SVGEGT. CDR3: CASSYFGGLAGGSNEQFF. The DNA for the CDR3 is TGTGCCAGCAGTTACTTTGGGGGACTAGCGGGAGGATCCAATGAGCAGTTCTTC.

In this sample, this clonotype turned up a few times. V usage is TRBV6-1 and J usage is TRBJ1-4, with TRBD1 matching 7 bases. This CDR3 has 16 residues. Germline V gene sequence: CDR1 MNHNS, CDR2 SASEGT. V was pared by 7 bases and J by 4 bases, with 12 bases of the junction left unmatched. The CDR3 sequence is CASNVQGRGVNEKLFF. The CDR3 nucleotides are TGTGCCAGCAACGTACAGGGGCGAGGGGTTAATGAAAAACTGTTTTTT.

CDR3 bases: TGTGCCAGCAGCTCTACAGGGTTGGGGTATGGCTACACCTTC. Translating gives CASSSTGLGYGYTF. The rearrangement joins TRBV7-6 to TRBJ1-2; a possible D gene is TRBD1 (6 bases). Germline V gene lookup returns CDR1 SGHVS and CDR2 FNYEAQ. The CDR3 extends over 14 amino acids. V lost 4 bases and J 5 bases, leaving 14 bases between the germline ends.

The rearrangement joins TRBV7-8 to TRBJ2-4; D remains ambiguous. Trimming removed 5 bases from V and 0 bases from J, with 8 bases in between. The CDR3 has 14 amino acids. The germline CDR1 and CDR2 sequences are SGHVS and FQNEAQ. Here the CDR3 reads CASSRTLAKNIQYF. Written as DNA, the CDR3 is TGTGCCAGCAGCCGGACCCTAGCCAAAAACATTCAGTACTTC.

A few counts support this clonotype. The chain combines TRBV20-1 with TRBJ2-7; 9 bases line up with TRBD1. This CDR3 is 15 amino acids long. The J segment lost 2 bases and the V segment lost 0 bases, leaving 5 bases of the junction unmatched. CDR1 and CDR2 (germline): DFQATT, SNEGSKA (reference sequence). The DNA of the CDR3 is TGCAGTGCTAGAGATATCGGACAGGGGACCTACGAGCAGTACTTC. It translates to CSARDIGQGTYEQYF.

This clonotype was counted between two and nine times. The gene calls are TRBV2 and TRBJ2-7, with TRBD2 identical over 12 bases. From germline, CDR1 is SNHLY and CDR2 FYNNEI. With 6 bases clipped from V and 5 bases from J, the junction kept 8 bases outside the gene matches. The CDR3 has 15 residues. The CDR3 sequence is CASRRLAGDRNEQYF. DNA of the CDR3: TGTGCCAGCAGAAGACTAGCGGGAGATAGAAACGAGCAGTACTTC.

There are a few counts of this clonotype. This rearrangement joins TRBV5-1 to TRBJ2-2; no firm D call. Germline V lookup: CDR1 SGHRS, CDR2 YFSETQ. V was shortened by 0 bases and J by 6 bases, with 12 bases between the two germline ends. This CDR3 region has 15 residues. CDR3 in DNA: TGCGCCAGCAGCTTGGCGGTTCAAGGATCCGGGGAGCTGTTTTTT. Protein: CASSLAVQGSGELFF. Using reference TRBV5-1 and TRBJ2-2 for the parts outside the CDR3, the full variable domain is KAGVTQTPRYLIKTRGQQVTLSCSPISGHRSVSWYQQTPGQGLQFLFEYFSETQRNKGNFPGRFSGRQFSNSRSEMNVSTLELGDSALYLCASSLAVQGSGELFFGEGSRLTVL.

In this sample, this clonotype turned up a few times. This CDR3 reads CSAPKPGQGLYEQYF. The CDR3 nucleotides are TGCAGTGCTCCGAAGCCGGGACAGGGCCTCTACGAGCAGTACTTC. This chain joins TRBV20-1 and TRBJ2-7; 9 positions match TRBD1. In germline, CDR1 is DFQATT, CDR2 SNEGSKA (reference sequence). Unmatched junction bases numbered 11, after V lost 5 bases and J lost 3 bases. CDR3 length equals 15 residues.

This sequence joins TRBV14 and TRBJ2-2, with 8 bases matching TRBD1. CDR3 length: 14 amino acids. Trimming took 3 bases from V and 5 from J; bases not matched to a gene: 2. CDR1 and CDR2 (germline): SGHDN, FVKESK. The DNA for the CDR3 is TGTGCCAGCAGCCAGAACAGGGGGACCGGGGAGCTGTTTTTT. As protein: CASSQNRGTGELFF.

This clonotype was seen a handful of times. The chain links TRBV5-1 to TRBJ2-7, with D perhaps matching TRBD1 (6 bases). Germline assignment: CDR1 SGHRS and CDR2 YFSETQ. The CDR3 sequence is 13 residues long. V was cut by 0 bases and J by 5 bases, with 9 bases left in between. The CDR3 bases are TGCGCCAGCAGCTTGGACAGGGTGAACGAGCAGTACTTC. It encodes CASSLDRVNEQYF.